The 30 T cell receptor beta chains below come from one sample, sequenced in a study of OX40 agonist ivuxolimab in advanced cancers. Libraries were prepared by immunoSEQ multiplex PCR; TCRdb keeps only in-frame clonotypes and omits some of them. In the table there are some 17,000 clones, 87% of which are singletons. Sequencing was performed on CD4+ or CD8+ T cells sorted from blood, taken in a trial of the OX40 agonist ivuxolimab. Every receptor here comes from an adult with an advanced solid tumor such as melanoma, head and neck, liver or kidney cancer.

CDR3 residues: CASSVSGGSYNEQFF. The CDR3 bases are TGTGCCAGCAGCGTGAGCGGGGGTTCCTACAATGAGCAGTTCTTC. This sequence joins TRBV9 and TRBJ2-1; 8 bases match TRBD2. The CDR3 has 15 residues. In germline, CDR1 is SGDLS, CDR2 YYNGEE. V was clipped by 2 bases and J by 1 base; unmatched bases: 2. Looking up the rest from reference TRBV9 and TRBJ2-1 gives the full variable domain: DSGVTQTPKHLITATGQRVTLRCSPRSGDLSVYWYQQSLDQGLQFLIQYYNGEERAKGNILERFSAQQFPDLHSELNLSSLELGDSALYFCASSVSGGSYNEQFFGPGTRLTVL.

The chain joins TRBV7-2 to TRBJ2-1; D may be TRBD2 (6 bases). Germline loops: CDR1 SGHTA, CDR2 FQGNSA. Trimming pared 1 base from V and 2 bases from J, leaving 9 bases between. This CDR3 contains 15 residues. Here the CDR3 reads CASSLVGSTYNEQFF. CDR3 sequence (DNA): TGTGCCAGCAGCTTAGTCGGGAGCACCTACAATGAGCAGTTCTTC. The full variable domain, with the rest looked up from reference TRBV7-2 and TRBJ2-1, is GAGVSQSPSNKVTEKGKDVELRCDPISGHTALYWYRQSLGQGLEFLIYFQGNSAPDKSGLPSDRFSAERTGGSVSTLTIQRTQQEDSAVYLCASSLVGSTYNEQFFGPGTRLTVL.

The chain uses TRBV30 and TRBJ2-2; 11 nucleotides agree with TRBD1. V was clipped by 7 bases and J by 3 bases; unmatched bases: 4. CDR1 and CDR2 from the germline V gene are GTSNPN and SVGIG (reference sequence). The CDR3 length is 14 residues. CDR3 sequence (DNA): TGTGCCTTACTGGACAGGGGGCACACCGGGGAGCTGTTTTTT. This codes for CALLDRGHTGELFF.

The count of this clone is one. The CDR3 region is CASSLLGEYNEQFF. In DNA, the CDR3 is TGTGCCAGCAGTTTATTAGGGGAATACAATGAGCAGTTCTTC. The rearrangement joins TRBV28 to TRBJ2-1, with D maybe TRBD1 (5 bases). V was pared by 1 base and J by 4 bases, with 8 bases between. This CDR3 is built from 14 residues. CDR1 and CDR2 (germline): MDHEN, SYDVKM.

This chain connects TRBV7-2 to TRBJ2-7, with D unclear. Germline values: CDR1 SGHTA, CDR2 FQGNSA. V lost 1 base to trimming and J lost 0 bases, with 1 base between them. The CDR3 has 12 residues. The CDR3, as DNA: TGTGCCAGCAGCTTAGTCTCCTACGAGCAGTACTTC. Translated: CASSLVSYEQYF.

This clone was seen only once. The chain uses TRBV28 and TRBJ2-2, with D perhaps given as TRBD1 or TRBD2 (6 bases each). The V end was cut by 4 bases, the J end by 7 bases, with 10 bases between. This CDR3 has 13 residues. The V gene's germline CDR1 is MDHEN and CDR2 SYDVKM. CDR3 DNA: TGTGCCAGCAGTTGGGGGGCGGTCGGGGAGCTGTTTTTT. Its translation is CASSWGAVGELFF. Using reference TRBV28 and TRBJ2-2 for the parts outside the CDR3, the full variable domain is DVKVTQSSRYLVKRTGEKVFLECVQDMDHENMFWYRQDPGLGLRLIYFSYDVKMKEKGDIPEGYSVSREKKERFSLILESASTNQTSMYLCASSWGAVGELFFGEGSRLTVL.

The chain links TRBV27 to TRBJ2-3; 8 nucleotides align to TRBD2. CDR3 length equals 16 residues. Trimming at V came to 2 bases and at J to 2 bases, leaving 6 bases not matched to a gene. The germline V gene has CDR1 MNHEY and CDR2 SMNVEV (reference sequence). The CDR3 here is CASSLAGRGYTDTQYF. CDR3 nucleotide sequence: TGTGCCAGCAGTTTAGCCGGGAGGGGATACACAGATACGCAGTATTTT.

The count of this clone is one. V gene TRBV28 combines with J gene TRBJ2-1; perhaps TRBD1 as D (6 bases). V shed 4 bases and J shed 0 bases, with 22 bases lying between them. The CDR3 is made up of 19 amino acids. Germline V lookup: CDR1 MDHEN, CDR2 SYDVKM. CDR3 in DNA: TGTGCCAGCAGTTCAACACTCCGGTGGGACACTTCCTCCTACAATGAGCAGTTCTTC. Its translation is CASSSTLRWDTSSYNEQFF.

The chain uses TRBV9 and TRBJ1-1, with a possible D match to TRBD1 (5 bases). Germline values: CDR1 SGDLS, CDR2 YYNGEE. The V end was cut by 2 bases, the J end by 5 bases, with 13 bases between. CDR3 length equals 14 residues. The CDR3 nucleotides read TGTGCCAGCAGCGTGGGGGGAGGGTGGACTGAAGCTTTCTTT. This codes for CASSVGGGWTEAFF.

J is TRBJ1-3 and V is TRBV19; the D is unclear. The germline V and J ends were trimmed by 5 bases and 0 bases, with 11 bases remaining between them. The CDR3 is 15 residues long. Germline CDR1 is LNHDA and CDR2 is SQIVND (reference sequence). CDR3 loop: CASSAGGGSGNTIYF. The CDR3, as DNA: TGTGCCAGTAGTGCCGGAGGAGGCTCTGGAAACACCATATATTTT. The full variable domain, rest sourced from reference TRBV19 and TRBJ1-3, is DGGITQSPKYLFRKEGQNVTLSCEQNLNHDAMYWYRQDPGQGLRLIYYSQIVNDFQKGDIAEGYSVSREKKESFPLTVTSAQKNPTAFYLCASSAGGGSGNTIYFGEGSWLTVV.

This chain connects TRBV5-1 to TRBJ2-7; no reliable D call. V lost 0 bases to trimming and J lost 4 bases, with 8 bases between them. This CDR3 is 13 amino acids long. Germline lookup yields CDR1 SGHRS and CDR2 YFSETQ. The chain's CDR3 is CASSLADEYEQYF. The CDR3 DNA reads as TGCGCCAGCAGCTTGGCGGACGAGTACGAGCAGTACTTC.

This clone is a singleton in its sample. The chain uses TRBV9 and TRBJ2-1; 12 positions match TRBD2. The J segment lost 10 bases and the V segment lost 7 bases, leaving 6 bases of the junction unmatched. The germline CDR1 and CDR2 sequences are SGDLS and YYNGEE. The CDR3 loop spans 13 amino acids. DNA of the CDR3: TGTGCCAGCGGGGGACTAGCGGGTTACGAGCAGTTCTTC. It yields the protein CASGGLAGYEQFF.

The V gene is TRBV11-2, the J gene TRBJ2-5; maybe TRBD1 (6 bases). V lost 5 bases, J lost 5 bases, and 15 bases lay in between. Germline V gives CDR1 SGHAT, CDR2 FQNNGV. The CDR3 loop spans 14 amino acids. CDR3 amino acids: CASSQGPQTETQYF. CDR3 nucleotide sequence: TGTGCCAGCAGCCAGGGGCCCCAGACGGAGACCCAGTACTTC. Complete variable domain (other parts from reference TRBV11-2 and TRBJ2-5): EAGVAQSPRYKIIEKRQSVAFWCNPISGHATLYWYQQILGQGPKLLIQFQNNGVVDDSQLPKDRFSAERLKGVDSTLKIQPAKLEDSAVYLCASSQGPQTETQYFGPGTRLLVL.

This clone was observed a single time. In DNA form, the CDR3 reads TGCGCCAGCAGCACCAGGGATTCCGGCAATGAGCAGTTCTTC. Translation gives CASSTRDSGNEQFF. This sequence joins TRBV4-3 and TRBJ2-1; a weak D match, TRBD1 (5 bases). Germline V lookup: CDR1 LGHNA, CDR2 YSLEER. With 5 bases removed from V and 6 bases from J, the gap between germline ends came to 14 bases. The CDR3 extends over 14 amino acids.

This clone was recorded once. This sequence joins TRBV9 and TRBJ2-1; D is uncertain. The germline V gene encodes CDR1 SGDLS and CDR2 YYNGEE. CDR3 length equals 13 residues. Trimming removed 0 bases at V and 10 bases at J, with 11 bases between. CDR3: CASSVDYQREQFF. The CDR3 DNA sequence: TGTGCCAGCAGCGTAGACTATCAGCGCGAGCAGTTCTTC.

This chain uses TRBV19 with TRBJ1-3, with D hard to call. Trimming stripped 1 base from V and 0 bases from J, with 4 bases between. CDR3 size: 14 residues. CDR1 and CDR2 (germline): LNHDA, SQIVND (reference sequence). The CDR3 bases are TGTGCCAGTAGTATAGCCGGCTCTGGAAACACCATATATTTT. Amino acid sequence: CASSIAGSGNTIYF.

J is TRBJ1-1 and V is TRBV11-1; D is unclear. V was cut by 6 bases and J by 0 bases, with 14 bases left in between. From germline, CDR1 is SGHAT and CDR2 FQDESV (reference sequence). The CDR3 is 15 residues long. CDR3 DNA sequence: TGTGCCAGCAGTCTCCTCGACGGGCTGAACACTGAAGCTTTCTTT. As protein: CASSLLDGLNTEAFF.

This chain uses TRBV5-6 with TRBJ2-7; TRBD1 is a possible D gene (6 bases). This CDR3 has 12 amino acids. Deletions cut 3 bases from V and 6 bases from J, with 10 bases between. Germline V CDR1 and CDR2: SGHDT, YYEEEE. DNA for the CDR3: TGTGCCAGCAGCTCAGGGGTTTTCGAGCAGTACTTC. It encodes CASSSGVFEQYF. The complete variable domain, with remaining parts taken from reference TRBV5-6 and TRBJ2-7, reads DAGVTQSPTHLIKTRGQQVTLRCSPKSGHDTVSWYQQALGQGPQFIFQYYEEEERQRGNFPDRFSGHQFPNYSSELNVNALLLGDSALYLCASSSGVFEQYFGPGTRLTVT.

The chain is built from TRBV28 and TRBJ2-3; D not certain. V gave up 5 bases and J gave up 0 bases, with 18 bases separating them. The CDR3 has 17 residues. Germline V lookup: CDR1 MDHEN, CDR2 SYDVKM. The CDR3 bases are TGTGCCAGCAGTAATCACGATACCGTAACTAGCACAGATACGCAGTATTTT. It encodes CASSNHDTVTSTDTQYF.

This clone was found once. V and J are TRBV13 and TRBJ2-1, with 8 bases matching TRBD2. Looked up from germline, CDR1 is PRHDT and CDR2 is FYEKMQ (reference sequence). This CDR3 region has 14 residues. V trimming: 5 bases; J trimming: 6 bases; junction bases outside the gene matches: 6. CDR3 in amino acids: CASSTGLASNEQFF. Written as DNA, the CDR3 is TGTGCCAGCAGCACTGGACTAGCAAGCAATGAGCAGTTCTTC.

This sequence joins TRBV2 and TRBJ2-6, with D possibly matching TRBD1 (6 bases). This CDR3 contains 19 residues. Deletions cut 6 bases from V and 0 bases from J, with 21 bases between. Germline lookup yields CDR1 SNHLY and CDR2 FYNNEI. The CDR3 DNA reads TGTGCCAGCAGCAAAACCCCAACAGGGTTTCACTCTGGGGCCAACGTCCTGACTTTC. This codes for CASSKTPTGFHSGANVLTF.

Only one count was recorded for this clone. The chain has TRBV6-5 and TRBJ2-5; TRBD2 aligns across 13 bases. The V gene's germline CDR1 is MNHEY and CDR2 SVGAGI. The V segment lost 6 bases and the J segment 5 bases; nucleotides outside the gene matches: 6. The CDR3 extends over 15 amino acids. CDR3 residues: CASSSLGLAGETQYF. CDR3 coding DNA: TGTGCCAGCAGCTCCCTGGGACTAGCGGGGGAGACCCAGTACTTC.

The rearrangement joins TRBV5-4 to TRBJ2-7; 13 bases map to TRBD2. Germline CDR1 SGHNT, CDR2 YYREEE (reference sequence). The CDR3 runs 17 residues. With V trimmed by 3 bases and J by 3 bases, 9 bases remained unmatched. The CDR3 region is CASSYIGLAGVSYEQYF. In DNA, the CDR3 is TGTGCCAGCAGCTATATAGGACTAGCGGGAGTCAGCTACGAGCAGTACTTC. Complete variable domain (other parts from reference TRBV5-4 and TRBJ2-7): ETGVTQSPTHLIKTRGQQVTLRCSSQSGHNTVSWYQQALGQGPQFIFQYYREEENGRGNFPPRFSGLQFPNYSSELNVNALELDDSALYLCASSYIGLAGVSYEQYFGPGTRLTVT.

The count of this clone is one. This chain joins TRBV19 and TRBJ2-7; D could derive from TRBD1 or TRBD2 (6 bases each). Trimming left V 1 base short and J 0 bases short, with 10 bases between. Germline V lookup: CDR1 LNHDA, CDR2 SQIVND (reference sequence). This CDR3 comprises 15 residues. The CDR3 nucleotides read TGTGCCAGTAGTATAGCCAGGGGAGGCTCCTACGAGCAGTACTTC. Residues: CASSIARGGSYEQYF.

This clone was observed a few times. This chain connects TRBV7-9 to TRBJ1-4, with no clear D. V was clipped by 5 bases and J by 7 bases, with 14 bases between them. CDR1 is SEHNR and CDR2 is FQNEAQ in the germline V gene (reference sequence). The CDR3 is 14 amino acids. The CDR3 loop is CASSPSGEAEKLFF. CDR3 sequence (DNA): TGTGCCAGCAGCCCCTCAGGAGAAGCTGAAAAACTGTTTTTT. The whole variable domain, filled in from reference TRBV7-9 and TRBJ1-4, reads DTGVSQNPRHKITKRGQNVTFRCDPISEHNRLYWYRQTLGQGPEFLTYFQNEAQLEKSRLLSDRFSAERPKGSFSTLEIQRTEQGDSAMYLCASSPSGEAEKLFFGSGTQLSVL.

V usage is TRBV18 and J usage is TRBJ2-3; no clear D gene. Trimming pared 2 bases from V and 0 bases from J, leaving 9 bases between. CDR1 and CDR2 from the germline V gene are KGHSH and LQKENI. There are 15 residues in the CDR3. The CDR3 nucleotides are TGTGCCAGCTCACCATTCGGGCTAAGCACAGATACGCAGTATTTT. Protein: CASSPFGLSTDTQYF.

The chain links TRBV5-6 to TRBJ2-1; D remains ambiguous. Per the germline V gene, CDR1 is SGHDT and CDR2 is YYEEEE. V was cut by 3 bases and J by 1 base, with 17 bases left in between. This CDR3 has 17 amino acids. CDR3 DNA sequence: TGTGCCAGCAGCTCCCTCGGGCAGTTAGTATCCTACAATGAGCAGTTCTTC. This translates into CASSSLGQLVSYNEQFF.

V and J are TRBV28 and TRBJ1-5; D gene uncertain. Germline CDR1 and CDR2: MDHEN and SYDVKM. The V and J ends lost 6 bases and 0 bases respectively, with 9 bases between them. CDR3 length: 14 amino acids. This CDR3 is CASSRTDSNQPQHF. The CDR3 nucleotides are TGTGCCAGCAGCAGGACCGATAGCAATCAGCCCCAGCATTTT.

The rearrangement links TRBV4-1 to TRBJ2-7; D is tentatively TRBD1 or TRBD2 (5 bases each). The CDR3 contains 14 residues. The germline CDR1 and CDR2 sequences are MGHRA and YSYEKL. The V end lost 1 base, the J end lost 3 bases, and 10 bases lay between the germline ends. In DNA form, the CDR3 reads TGCGCCAGCAGCCAAGGAGGGGTGGGCTACGAGCAGTACTTC. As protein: CASSQGGVGYEQYF.

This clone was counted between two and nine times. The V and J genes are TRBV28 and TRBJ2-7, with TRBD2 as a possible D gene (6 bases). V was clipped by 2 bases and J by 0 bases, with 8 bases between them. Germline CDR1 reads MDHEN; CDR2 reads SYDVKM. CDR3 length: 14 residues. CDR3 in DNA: TGTGCCAGCAGTTTACACGGGAGCTCCTACGAGCAGTACTTC. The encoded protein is CASSLHGSSYEQYF. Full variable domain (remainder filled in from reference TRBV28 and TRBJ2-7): DVKVTQSSRYLVKRTGEKVFLECVQDMDHENMFWYRQDPGLGLRLIYFSYDVKMKEKGDIPEGYSVSREKKERFSLILESASTNQTSMYLCASSLHGSSYEQYFGPGTRLTVT.